The next 21 T cell receptor beta chains were all read from a single sample in a study of T cell responses to AZD1222 COVID-19 vaccine. Repertoires were generated with immunoSEQ multiplex PCR, while TCRdb's copy carries only in-frame clones and drops some. The table lists about 140,000 clones, more than 70% of them singletons, with 3% to 3.5% in the top ten. The sample in question was peripheral blood, obtained 28 days after the second AZD1222 dose. These receptor sequences come from an adult who received the AZD1222 COVID-19 vaccine.

V usage is TRBV6-5 and J usage is TRBJ2-2; 7 bases are a match to TRBD1. The CDR3 length is 14 residues. Germline CDR1 MNHEY, CDR2 SVGAGI. With 6 bases clipped from V and 3 bases from J, the junction kept 4 bases outside the gene matches. The CDR3 protein is CASRQGRYTGELFF. CDR3 in DNA: TGTGCCAGCAGACAGGGGCGTTACACCGGGGAGCTGTTTTTT.

This clone occurred once. The chain joins TRBV29-1 to TRBJ2-2; D possibly uses TRBD1 or TRBD2 (5 bases each). This CDR3 has 14 amino acids. Germline loops: CDR1 SQVTM, CDR2 ANQGSEA. V was clipped by 7 bases and J by 1 base, with 13 bases between them. The CDR3 nucleotides are TGCAGCGCTGGAAGAGGGGTGAACACCGGGGAGCTGTTTTTT. It is translated as CSAGRGVNTGELFF.

V is TRBV5-5 and J is TRBJ1-5, with 9 positions matching TRBD1. The CDR3 consists of 13 residues. The germline V gene has CDR1 SGHKS and CDR2 YYEKEE (reference sequence). Trimming removed 4 bases from V and 7 bases from J; junction bases left unmatched: 3. The CDR3 is CASSPTGGQPQHF. CDR3 bases: TGTGCCAGCAGCCCGACAGGGGGGCAGCCCCAGCATTTT. Full variable domain (rest looked up from reference TRBV5-5 and TRBJ1-5): DAGVTQSPTHLIKTRGQQVTLRCSPISGHKSVSWYQQVLGQGPQFIFQYYEKEERGRGNFPDRFSARQFPNYSSELNVNALLLGDSALYLCASSPTGGQPQHFGDGTRLSIL.

The rearrangement joins TRBV10-3 to TRBJ1-2, with 7 positions matching TRBD1. Unmatched junction bases numbered 8, after V lost 0 bases and J lost 7 bases. This CDR3 spans 15 amino acids. Germline V CDR1 and CDR2: ENHRY, SYGVKD. The CDR3: CAISESLGTASGYTF. The CDR3 DNA sequence: TGTGCCATCAGTGAGTCGCTGGGGACAGCTAGTGGCTACACCTTC.

The chain recombines TRBV11-3 with TRBJ2-3, with D unresolved. The CDR3 sequence is 14 residues long. With 0 bases removed from V and 4 bases from J, the gap between germline ends came to 8 bases. Germline values: CDR1 SGHNT, CDR2 YENEEA. The CDR3 DNA is TGTGCCAGCAGCTTAGACGCCGGCTCAGATACGCAGTATTTT. It is translated as CASSLDAGSDTQYF. Full variable domain (outside the CDR3, taken from reference TRBV11-3 and TRBJ2-3): EAGVVQSPRYKIIEKKQPVAFWCNPISGHNTLYWYLQNLGQGPELLIRYENEEAVDDSQLPKDRFSAERLKGVDSTLKIQPAELGDSAVYLCASSLDAGSDTQYFGPGTRLTVL.

This chain uses TRBV7-2 with TRBJ1-5; maybe TRBD1 (6 bases). The CDR3 extends over 17 amino acids. Germline CDR1 is SGHTA and CDR2 is FQGNSA. V was trimmed by 1 base and J by 0 bases, leaving 13 bases between them. As DNA, the CDR3 is TGTGCCAGCAGCTTAGAAGCGGGGGGCTATAGCAATCAGCCCCAGCATTTT. Amino acid sequence: CASSLEAGGYSNQPQHF.

For the CDR3, the DNA is TGTGCCAGCTCACCGGGACAGGTGGGCACAGATACGCAGTATTTT. Translation: CASSPGQVGTDTQYF. This sequence joins TRBV18 and TRBJ2-3, with 8 nucleotides matching TRBD1. The J segment lost 1 base and the V segment lost 3 bases, leaving 3 bases of the junction unmatched. CDR1 is KGHSH, CDR2 LQKENI, per germline. The CDR3 is made up of 15 amino acids.

This rearrangement joins TRBV24-1 to TRBJ2-1; TRBD2 matches 9 bases. The CDR3 contains 16 residues. V shed 1 base, J shed 7 bases, and the junction held 7 bases outside the gene matches. CDR1 and CDR2 (germline): KGHDR, SFDVKD. In DNA, the CDR3 is TGTGCCACCAGTGATTTAAGCGGGGGGACGTCAAATGAGCAGTTCTTC. Amino acid sequence: CATSDLSGGTSNEQFF.

This chain connects TRBV29-1 to TRBJ2-4; no reliable D call. The CDR3 consists of 11 residues. V was clipped by 4 bases and J by 7 bases, with 8 bases between them. Germline-derived CDR1 and CDR2 are SQVTM and ANQGSEA. CDR3 amino acids: CSVGGLNIQYF. In DNA, the CDR3 is TGCAGCGTTGGTGGGTTGAACATTCAGTACTTC.

The rearrangement links TRBV5-1 to TRBJ1-1; D unclear. The germline V gene encodes CDR1 SGHRS and CDR2 YFSETQ. There are 14 residues in the CDR3. V was pared by 2 bases and J by 2 bases, with 10 bases between. The CDR3 DNA reads as TGCGCCAGCAGCTTCGGGCAGGCAAACACTGAAGCTTTCTTT. This codes for CASSFGQANTEAFF.

The chain is built from TRBV6-2 or TRBV6-3 and TRBJ2-1, with TRBD1 matching 8 bases. The CDR3 is 18 amino acids. CDR1 MNHEY and CDR2 SVGEGT come from the germline V gene. V was clipped by 0 bases and J by 2 bases; unmatched bases: 9. The CDR3 region is CASSYSFWTGSPYNEQFF. In DNA form, the CDR3 reads TGTGCCAGCAGTTACTCGTTTTGGACAGGGAGTCCCTACAATGAGCAGTTCTTC.

V is TRBV5-1 and J is TRBJ2-3, with D possibly being TRBD1 (5 bases). Deletions cut 2 bases from V and 2 bases from J, with 9 bases between. The germline V gene encodes CDR1 SGHRS and CDR2 YFSETQ. The CDR3 extends over 14 amino acids. The CDR3 DNA reads TGCGCCAGCAGCTTAGGGGCCGTCACAGATACGCAGTATTTT. Protein sequence: CASSLGAVTDTQYF.

This chain joins TRBV27 and TRBJ1-1; D might be TRBD1 (5 bases). The CDR3 runs to 16 residues. The germline V gene encodes CDR1 MNHEY and CDR2 SMNVEV (reference sequence). V shed 5 bases and J shed 0 bases, with 16 bases lying between them. CDR3 region: CASSTLGAPMNTEAFF. CDR3 nucleotide sequence: TGTGCCAGCAGTACGCTAGGGGCTCCGATGAACACTGAAGCTTTCTTT.

The V call is TRBV7-2, the J call TRBJ2-3; D gene ambiguous. The CDR3 extends over 12 amino acids. Germline V gene sequence: CDR1 SGHTA, CDR2 FQGNSA. V lost 3 bases and J lost 5, with 6 bases in between. The CDR3 loop is CASSLRRDTQYF. In DNA form, the CDR3 reads TGTGCCAGCAGCTTGAGGAGAGATACGCAGTATTTT.

The DNA of the CDR3 is TGTGCCAGCAGTTTAATAACAGGGCTGAACACTGAAGCTTTCTTT. Amino acids: CASSLITGLNTEAFF. V is TRBV28 and J is TRBJ1-1; tentatively, D is TRBD1 (6 bases). V was shortened by 2 bases and J by 0 bases, with 10 bases between the two germline ends. The CDR3 extends over 15 amino acids. Germline V gene lookup returns CDR1 MDHEN and CDR2 SYDVKM.

This chain joins TRBV11-2 and TRBJ2-7; D gene ambiguous. Germline CDR1 is SGHAT and CDR2 is FQNNGV. V shed 0 bases and J shed 0 bases, with 12 bases lying between them. This CDR3 is 16 amino acids long. The DNA of the CDR3 is TGTGCCAGCAGCTTAGATGTTGGGGTCAGCTCCTACGAGCAGTACTTC. This gives the protein CASSLDVGVSSYEQYF.

This chain joins TRBV27 and TRBJ2-5; D is uncertain. V lost 2 bases to trimming and J lost 1 base, with 5 bases between them. The CDR3 is 13 residues long. Germline loops: CDR1 MNHEY, CDR2 SMNVEV (reference sequence). The chain's CDR3 is CASSLPFQETQYF. The CDR3 region has the DNA TGTGCCAGCAGTTTACCCTTCCAAGAGACCCAGTACTTC.

The rearrangement links TRBV5-4 to TRBJ2-5; no clear D gene. V lost 5 bases and J 3 bases, leaving 17 bases between the germline ends. This CDR3 has 15 residues. The V gene's germline CDR1 is SGHNT and CDR2 YYREEE (reference sequence). For the CDR3, the DNA is TGTGCCAGCAGTCCATCCATCAGCATAGAAGAGACCCAGTACTTC. This sequence encodes CASSPSISIEETQYF.

The chain uses TRBV5-1 and TRBJ1-2; D uncertain. CDR3 length: 15 residues. Trimming pared 4 bases from V and 3 bases from J, leaving 16 bases between. Germline V gives CDR1 SGHRS, CDR2 YFSETQ. The CDR3 DNA sequence: TGCGCCAGCAGCCAATTAGGGTTTTCAGACTATGGCTACACCTTC. Amino acid sequence: CASSQLGFSDYGYTF.

The genes are TRBV28 and TRBJ1-1; TRBD1 is a possible D gene (5 bases). Trimming removed 6 bases at V and 1 base at J, with 12 bases between. Germline V gene data show CDR1 as MDHEN and CDR2 as SYDVKM. This CDR3 contains 14 residues. For the CDR3, the DNA is TGTGCCAGCAGACTCGGACAAACGAACACTGAAGCTTTCTTT. Translated: CASRLGQTNTEAFF.

This clone has only one observation. The chain joins TRBV5-1 to TRBJ2-5; D might be TRBD1 (6 bases). V was pared by 4 bases and J by 2 bases, with 15 bases between. CDR1 is SGHRS and CDR2 is YFSETQ in the germline V gene. This CDR3 is 15 amino acids long. CDR3 protein: CASSPAVQGQETQYF. CDR3 nucleotides: TGCGCCAGCAGCCCCGCGGTACAGGGTCAAGAGACCCAGTACTTC.